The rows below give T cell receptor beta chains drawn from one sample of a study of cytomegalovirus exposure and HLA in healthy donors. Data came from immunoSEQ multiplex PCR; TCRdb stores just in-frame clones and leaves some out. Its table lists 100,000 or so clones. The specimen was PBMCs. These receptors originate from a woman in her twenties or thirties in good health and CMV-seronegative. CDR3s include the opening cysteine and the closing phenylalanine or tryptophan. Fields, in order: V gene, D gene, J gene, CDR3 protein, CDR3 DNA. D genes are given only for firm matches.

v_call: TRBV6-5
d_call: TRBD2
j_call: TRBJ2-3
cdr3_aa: CASSYLASGTTDTQYF
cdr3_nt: TGTGCCAGCAGTTACCTGGCTAGCGGGACCACAGATACGCAGTATTTT

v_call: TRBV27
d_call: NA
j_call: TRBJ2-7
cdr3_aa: CASSWAGNTYEQYF
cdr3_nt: TGTGCCAGCAGTTGGGCGGGAAATACCTACGAGCAGTACTTC

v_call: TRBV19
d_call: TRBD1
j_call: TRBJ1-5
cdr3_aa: CASSSPDRGTSNQPQHF
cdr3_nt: TGTGCCAGTAGTTCCCCCGACAGGGGCACTAGCAATCAGCCCCAGCATTTT

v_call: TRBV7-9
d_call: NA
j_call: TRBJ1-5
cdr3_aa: CASSLGERSQHF
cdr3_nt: TGTGCCAGCAGCTTAGGCGAGCGGTCCCAGCATTTT

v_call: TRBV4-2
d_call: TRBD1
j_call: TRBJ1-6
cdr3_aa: CASSARGGDSPLHF
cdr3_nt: TGTGCCAGCAGCGCGAGAGGGGGCGATTCACCCCTCCACTTT

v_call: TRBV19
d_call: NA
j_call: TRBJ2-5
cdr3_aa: CASSQSAAQETQYF
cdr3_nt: TGTGCCAGTAGTCAATCGGCGGCGCAAGAGACCCAGTACTTC

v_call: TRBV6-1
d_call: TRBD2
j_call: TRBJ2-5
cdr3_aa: CASRRSGGAETQYF
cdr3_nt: TGTGCCAGCAGGCGAAGCGGGGGGGCGGAGACCCAGTACTTC

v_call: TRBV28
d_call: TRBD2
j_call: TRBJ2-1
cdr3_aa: CASNFGLVPSYNEQFF
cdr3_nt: TGTGCCAGCAACTTCGGACTAGTCCCCTCCTACAATGAGCAGTTCTTC

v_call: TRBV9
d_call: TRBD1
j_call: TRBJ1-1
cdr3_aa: CASNRQGVYTEAFF
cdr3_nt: TGTGCCAGCAACCGACAGGGGGTATACACTGAAGCTTTCTTT

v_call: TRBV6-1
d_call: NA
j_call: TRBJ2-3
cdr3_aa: CASSEDGQDTQYF
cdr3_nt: TGTGCCAGCAGTGAAGATGGGCAAGATACGCAGTATTTT

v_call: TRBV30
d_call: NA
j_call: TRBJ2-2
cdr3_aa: CAWSVEGGTGELFF
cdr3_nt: TGTGCCTGGAGTGTGGAGGGCGGCACCGGGGAGCTGTTTTTT

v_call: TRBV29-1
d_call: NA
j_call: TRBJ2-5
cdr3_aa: CSVEGQPVQQETQYF
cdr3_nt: TGCAGCGTTGAAGGACAGCCAGTACAGCAAGAGACCCAGTACTTC

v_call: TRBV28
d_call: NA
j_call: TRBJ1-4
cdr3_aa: CASSPLEKLFF
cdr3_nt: TGTGCCAGCAGTCCACTCGAAAAACTGTTTTTT

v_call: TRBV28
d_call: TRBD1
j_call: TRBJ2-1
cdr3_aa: CASSLLAGGDEQFF
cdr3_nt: TGTGCCAGCAGTTTATTGGCAGGGGGCGATGAGCAGTTCTTC

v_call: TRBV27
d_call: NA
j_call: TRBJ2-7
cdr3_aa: CASSLSLARVYEQYF
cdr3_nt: TGTGCCAGCAGTTTATCTCTAGCACGGGTCTACGAGCAGTACTTC

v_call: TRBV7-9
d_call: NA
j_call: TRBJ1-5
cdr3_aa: CASSPLDGRGGQPQHF
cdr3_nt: TGTGCCAGCAGCCCACTTGACGGCCGCGGGGGTCAGCCCCAGCATTTT

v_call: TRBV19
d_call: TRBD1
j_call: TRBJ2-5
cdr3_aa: CASTAGGRETQYF
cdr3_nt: TGTGCCAGTACCGCAGGGGGCCGAGAGACCCAGTACTTC